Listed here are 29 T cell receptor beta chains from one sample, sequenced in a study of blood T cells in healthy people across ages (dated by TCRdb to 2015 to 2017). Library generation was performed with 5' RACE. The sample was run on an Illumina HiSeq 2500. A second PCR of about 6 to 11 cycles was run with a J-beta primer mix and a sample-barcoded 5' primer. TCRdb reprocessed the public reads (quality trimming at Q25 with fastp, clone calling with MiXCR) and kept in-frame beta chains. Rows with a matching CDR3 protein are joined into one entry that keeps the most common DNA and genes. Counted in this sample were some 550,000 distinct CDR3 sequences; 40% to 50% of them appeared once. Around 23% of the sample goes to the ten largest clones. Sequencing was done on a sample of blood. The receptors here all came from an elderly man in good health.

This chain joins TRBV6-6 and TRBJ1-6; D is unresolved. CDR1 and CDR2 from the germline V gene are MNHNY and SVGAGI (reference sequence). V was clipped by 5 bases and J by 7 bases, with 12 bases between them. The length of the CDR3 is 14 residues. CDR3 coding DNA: TGTGCCAGCAGTAACAGCCGGTTAAATTCACCCCTCCACTTT. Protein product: CASSNSRLNSPLHF.

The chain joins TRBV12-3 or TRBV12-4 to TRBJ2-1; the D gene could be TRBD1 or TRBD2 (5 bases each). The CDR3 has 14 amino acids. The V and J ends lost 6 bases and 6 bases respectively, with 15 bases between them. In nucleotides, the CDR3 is TGTGCCAGCAGGAAGGGACGGGGCGGCAATGAGCAGTTCTTC. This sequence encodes CASRKGRGGNEQFF.

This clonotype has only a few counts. CDR3 sequence reads: CSVAPSRNTEAFF. CDR3 bases: TGCAGCGTTGCTCCTTCAAGGAACACTGAAGCTTTCTTT. J is TRBJ1-1 and V is TRBV29-1; D remains ambiguous. The CDR3 totals 13 residues. The V gene lost 4 bases and the J gene lost 1 base, with 10 bases spanning the gap. The germline CDR1 and CDR2 sequences are SQVTM and ANQGSEA.

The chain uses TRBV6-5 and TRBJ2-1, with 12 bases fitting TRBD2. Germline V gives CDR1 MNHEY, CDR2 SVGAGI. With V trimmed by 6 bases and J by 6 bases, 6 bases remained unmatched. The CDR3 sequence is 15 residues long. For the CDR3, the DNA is TGTGCCAGCAGATACCTAGCGGGGGGGCCCAATGAGCAGTTCTTC. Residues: CASRYLAGGPNEQFF.

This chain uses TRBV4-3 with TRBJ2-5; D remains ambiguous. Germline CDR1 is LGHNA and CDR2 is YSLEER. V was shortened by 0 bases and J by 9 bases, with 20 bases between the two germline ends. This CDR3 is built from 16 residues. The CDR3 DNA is TGCGCCAGCAGCCAAGATCTTGGGCCCCTCATGGGCGCCCAGTACTTC. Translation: CASSQDLGPLMGAQYF.

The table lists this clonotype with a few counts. CDR3 coding DNA: TGTGCCAGCAGCCAGCATAGCGGCTCCTACAATGAGCAGTTCTTC. The encoded protein is CASSQHSGSYNEQFF. This chain links TRBV3-1 with TRBJ2-1, with a weak D call TRBD2 (6 bases). The germline gives CDR1 LGHDT, CDR2 YNNKEL (reference sequence). V was pared by 3 bases and J by 0 bases, with 9 bases between. This CDR3 is 15 amino acids long.

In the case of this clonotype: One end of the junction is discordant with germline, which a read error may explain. The CDR3, as DNA: TGTGCCGGCAGCGTAACCCCCGGCTCCTACAATGAGCAGTTCTTC. This codes for CAGSVTPGSYNEQFF. J is TRBJ2-1 and V is TRBV9; no reliable D call. In germline, CDR1 is SGDLS, CDR2 YYNGEE. This CDR3 spans 15 amino acids.

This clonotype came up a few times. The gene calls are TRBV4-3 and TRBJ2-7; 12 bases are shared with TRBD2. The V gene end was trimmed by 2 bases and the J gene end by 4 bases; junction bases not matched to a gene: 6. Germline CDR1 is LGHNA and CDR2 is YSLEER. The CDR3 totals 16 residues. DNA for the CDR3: TGCGCCAGCAGCCAAACCACTAGCGGGGGGATTTACGAGCAGTACTTC. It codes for CASSQTTSGGIYEQYF.

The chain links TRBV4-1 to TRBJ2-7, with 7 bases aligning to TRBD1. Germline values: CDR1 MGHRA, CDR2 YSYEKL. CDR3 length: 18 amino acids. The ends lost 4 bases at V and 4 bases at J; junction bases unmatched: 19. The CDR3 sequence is CASSPRADGTVGSYEQYF. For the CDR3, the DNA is TGCGCCAGCAGCCCAAGGGCCGACGGGACAGTAGGTTCGTACGAGCAGTACTTC.

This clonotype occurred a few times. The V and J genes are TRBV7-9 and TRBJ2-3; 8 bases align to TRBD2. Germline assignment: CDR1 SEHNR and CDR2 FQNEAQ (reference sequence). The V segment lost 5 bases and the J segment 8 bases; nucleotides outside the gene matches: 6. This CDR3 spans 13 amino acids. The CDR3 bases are TGTGCCAGCAGCCCGAGCGCGGGGGGTACGCAGTATTTT. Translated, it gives CASSPSAGGTQYF.

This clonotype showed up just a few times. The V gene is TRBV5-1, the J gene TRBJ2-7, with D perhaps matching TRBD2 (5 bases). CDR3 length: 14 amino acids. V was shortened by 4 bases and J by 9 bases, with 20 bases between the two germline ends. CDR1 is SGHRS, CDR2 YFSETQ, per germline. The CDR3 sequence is CASSITDFPRRQYF. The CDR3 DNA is TGCGCCAGCAGCATTACGGACTTCCCCCGGCGGCAGTACTTC.

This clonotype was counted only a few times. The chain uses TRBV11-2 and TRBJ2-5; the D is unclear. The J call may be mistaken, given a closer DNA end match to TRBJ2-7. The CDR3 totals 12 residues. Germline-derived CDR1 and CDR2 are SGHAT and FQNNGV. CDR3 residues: CASSLGPAEQYF. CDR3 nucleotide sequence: TGTGCCAGCAGCTTAGGACCAGCCGAGCAGTACTTC.

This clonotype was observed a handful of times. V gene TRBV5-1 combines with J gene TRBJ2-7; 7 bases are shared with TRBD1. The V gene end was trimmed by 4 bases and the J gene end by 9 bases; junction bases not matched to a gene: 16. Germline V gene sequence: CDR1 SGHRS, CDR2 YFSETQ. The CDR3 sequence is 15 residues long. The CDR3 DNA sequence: TGCGCCAGCAGCCCCTCCGGGACAGACACGTTTGCGCAGTACTTC. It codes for CASSPSGTDTFAQYF.

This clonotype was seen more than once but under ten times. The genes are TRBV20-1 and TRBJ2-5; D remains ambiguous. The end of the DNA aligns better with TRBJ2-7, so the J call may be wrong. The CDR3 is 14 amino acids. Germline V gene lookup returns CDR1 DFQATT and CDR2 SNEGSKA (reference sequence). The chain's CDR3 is CSARHQPSAYEQYF. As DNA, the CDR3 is TGCAGTGCTAGACACCAGCCGTCTGCCTACGAGCAGTACTTC.

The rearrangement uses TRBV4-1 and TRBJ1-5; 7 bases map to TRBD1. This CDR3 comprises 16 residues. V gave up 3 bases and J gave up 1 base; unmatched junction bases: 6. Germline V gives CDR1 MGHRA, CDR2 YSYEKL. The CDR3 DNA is TGCGCCAGCAGCCATCCGGCAGGGGGGAGCAATCAGCCCCAGCATTTT. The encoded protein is CASSHPAGGSNQPQHF.

The CDR3 nucleotides read TGTGCCAGCAGCGTCGCGAACACCGGGGAGCTGTTTTTT. Translated: CASSVANTGELFF. This chain connects TRBV5-6 to TRBJ2-2; no clear D. The CDR3 loop spans 13 amino acids. The V end lost 4 bases, the J end lost 0 bases, and 4 bases lay between the germline ends. CDR1 and CDR2 (germline): SGHDT, YYEEEE.

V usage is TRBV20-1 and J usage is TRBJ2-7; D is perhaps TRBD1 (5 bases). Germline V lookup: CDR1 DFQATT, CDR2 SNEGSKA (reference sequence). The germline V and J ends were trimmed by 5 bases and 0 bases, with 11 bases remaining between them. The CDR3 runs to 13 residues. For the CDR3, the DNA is TGCAGTGCTGGGAAACAGGCCTCCTACGAGCAGTACTTC. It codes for CSAGKQASYEQYF.

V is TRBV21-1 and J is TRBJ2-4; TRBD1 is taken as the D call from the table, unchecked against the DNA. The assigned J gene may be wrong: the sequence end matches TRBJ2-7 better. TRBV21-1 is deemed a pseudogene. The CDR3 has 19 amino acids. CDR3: CASSTRDRELPRTLYEQYF. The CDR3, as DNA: TGTGCCAGCAGCACCCGGGACAGGGAGTTACCCCGCACTTTATACGAGCAGTACTTC.

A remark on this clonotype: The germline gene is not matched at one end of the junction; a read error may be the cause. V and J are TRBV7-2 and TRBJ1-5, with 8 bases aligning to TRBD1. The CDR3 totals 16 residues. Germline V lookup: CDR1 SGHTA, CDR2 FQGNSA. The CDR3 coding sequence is TGTGCCAGCAGCTTAGCGGACAGGGCCCCAAATCAACCCCAGCATTTT. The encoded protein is CASSLADRAPNQPQHF. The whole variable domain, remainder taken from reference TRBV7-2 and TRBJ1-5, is GAGVSQSPSNKVTEKGKDVELRCDPISGHTALYWYRQSLGQGLEFLIYFQGNSAPDKSGLPSDRFSAERTGGSVSTLTIQRTQQEDSAVYLCASSLADRAPNQPQHFGDGTRLSIL.

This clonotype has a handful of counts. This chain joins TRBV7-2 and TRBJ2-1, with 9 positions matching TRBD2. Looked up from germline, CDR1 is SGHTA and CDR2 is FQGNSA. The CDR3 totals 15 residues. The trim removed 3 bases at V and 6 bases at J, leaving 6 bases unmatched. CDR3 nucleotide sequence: TGTGCCAGCAGCTTTGCGGGAGGGCCAAGCAATGAGCAGTTCTTC. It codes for CASSFAGGPSNEQFF.

CDR3 in amino acids: CSAAPPGTGSGYTF. The CDR3 nucleotides are TGCAGTGCCGCCCCGCCCGGGACAGGGAGCGGCTACACCTTC. The V gene is TRBV20-1, the J gene TRBJ1-2; 9 bases fit TRBD1. Per germline, CDR1 DFQATT and CDR2 SNEGSKA (reference sequence). The V gene end was trimmed by 6 bases and the J gene end by 8 bases; junction bases not matched to a gene: 13. The CDR3 loop spans 14 amino acids.

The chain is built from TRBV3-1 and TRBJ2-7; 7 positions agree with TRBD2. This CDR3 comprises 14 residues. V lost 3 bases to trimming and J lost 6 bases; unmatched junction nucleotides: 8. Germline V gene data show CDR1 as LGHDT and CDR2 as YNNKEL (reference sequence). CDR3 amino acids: CASSHNPWGGEQYF. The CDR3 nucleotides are TGTGCCAGCAGCCATAACCCGTGGGGGGGCGAGCAGTACTTC.

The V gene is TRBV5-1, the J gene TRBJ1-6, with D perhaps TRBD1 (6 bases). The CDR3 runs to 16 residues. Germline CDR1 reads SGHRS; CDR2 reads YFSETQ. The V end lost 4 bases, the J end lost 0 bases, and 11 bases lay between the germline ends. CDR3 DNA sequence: TGCGCCAGCAGCCGAGGGGGTACCTCCTATAATTCACCCCTCCACTTT. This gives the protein CASSRGGTSYNSPLHF.

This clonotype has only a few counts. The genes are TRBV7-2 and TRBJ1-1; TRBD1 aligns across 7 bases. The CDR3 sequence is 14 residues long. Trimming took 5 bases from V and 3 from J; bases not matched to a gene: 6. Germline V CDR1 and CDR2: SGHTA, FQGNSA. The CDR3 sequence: CASSLVTGYTEAFF. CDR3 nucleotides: TGTGCCAGCAGCCTTGTGACAGGGTACACTGAAGCTTTCTTT.

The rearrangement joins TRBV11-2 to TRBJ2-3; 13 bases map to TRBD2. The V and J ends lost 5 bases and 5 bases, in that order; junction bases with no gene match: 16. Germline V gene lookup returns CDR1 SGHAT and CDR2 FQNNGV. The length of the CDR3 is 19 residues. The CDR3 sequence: CASSRIRPGLAGWVDTQYF. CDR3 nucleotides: TGTGCCAGCAGCCGGATCCGACCGGGACTAGCGGGATGGGTAGATACGCAGTATTTT.

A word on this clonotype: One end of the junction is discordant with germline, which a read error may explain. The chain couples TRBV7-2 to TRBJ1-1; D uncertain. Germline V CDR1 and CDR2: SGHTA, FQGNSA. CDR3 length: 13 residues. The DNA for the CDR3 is TGTGCCAGCGGCTTAAGGCAGAACACTGAAGCTTTCTTT. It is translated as CASGLRQNTEAFF.

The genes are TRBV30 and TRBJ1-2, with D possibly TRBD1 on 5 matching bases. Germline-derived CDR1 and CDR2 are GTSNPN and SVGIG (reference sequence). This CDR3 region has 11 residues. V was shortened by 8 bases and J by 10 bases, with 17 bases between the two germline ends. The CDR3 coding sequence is TGTGCCGGGCCGGGACGTGGTGACTACACCTTC. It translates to CAGPGRGDYTF. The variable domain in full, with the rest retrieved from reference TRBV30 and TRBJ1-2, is SQTIHQWPATLVQPVGSPLSLECTVEGTSNPNLYWYRQAAGRGLQLLFYSVGIGQISSEVPQNLSASRPQDRQFILSSKKLLLSDSGFYLCAGPGRGDYTFGSGTRLTVV.

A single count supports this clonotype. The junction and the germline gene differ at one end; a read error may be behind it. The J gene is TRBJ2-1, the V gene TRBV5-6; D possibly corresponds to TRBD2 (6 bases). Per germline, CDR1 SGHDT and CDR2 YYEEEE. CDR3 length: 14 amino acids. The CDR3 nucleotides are TGTGCCAGCAGCGTCCGGGAGATCTACAATGAGCGGTTCTTC. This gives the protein CASSVREIYNERFF.

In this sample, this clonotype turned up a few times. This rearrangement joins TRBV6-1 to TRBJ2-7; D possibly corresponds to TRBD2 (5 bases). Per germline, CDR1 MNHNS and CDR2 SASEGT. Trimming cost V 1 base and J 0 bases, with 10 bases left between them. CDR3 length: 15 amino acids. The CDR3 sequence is CASSEGPGSSYEQYF. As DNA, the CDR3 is TGTGCCAGCAGTGAAGGGCCGGGGAGCTCCTACGAGCAGTACTTC.